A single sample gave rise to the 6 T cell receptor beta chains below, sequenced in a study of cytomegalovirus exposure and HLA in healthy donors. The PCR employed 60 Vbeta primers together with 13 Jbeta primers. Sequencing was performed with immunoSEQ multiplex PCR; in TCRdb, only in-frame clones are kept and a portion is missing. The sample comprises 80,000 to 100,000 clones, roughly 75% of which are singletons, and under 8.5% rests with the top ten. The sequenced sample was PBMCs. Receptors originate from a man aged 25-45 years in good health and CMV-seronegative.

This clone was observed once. CDR3 DNA: TGTGCCAGCAGCGTGGGAGACAGGGGGCTGAATCAGCCCCAGCATTTT. Protein product: CASSVGDRGLNQPQHF. V is TRBV9 and J is TRBJ1-5; the match to TRBD1 covers 10 bases. The junction had 6 bases not matched to a gene; V was cut back by 2 bases and J by 4 bases. The CDR3 totals 16 residues. The germline gives CDR1 SGDLS, CDR2 YYNGEE.

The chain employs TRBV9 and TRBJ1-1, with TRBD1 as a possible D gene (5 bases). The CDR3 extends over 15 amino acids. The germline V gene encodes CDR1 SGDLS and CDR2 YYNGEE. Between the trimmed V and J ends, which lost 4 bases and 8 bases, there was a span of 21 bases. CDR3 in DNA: TGTGCCAGCAGCATAGGGACCGGGGGGACGGAAGAAGCTTTCTTT. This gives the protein CASSIGTGGTEEAFF.

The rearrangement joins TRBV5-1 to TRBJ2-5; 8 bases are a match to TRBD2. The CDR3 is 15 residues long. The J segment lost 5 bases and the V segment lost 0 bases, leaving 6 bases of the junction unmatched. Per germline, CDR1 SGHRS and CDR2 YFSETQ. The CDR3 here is CASSLAGREVETQYF. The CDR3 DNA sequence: TGCGCCAGCAGCTTGGCCGGGAGGGAAGTGGAGACCCAGTACTTC.

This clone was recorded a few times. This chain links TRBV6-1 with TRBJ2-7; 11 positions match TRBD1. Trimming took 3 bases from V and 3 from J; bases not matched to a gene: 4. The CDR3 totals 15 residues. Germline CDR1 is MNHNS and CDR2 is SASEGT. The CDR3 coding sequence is TGTGCCAGCAGTGAGGCCGGGACAGGGGGCTACGAGCAGTACTTC. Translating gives CASSEAGTGGYEQYF.

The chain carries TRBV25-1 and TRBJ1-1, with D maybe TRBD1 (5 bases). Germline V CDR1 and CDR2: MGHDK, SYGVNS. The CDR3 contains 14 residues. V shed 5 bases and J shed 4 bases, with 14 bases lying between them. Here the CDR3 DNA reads TGTGCCAGCAGTCAGGGAGGGACTACCACTGAAGCTTTCTTT. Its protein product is CASSQGGTTTEAFF.

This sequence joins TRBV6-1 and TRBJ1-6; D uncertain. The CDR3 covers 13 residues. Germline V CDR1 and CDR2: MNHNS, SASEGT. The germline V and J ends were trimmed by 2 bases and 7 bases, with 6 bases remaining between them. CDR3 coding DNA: TGTGCCAGCAGTGAATCAGAAAATTCACCCCTCCACTTT. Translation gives CASSESENSPLHF.